This TCR beta chain was sequenced for a study of human T cells and chemical hapten exposure. Study context: Upper-back patches of 0.01% DPC were read at 6 days. Small discrepancies in pooled library volume mainly accounted for the varying TCR yields per sample.

This clonotype was found many times. Its antigen is unidentified. The authors' processing: Sample TCR counts, which ranged from roughly 23,224 to 750,000, had a median of approximately 94,000. TCRdb reanalysed the RACE reads using MiXCR and keeps one entry per CDR3 protein. The V and J calls follow TCRdb's processing rather than the paper's. The sample has 350,000 to 450,000 distinct CDR3 sequences, 5.1% seen once; the top ten hold 2% to 3%. This CDR3 spans 17 amino acids. Between the trimmed V and J ends, which lost 6 bases and 1 base, there was a span of 16 bases. The germline CDR1 and CDR2 sequences are SGHTA and FQGNSA. Study results and caveats: No alteration of TCRs above 1 in 1000 frequency was seen with DPC sensitization.

Time point denoted: pre-sensitization, week 0. The treatment was: therapeutic diphenylcyclopropenone sensitization with weekly scalp DPC. The chain recombines TRBV7-2 with TRBJ2-6, with D tentatively TRBD1 or TRBD2 (6 bases each). The sample in question was whole blood, obtained in connection with sensitization to the hapten diphenylcyclopropenone (DPC). The receptor comes from a woman in her 50s with alopecia areata. Some clones in this sample may be carry-over from other donors' samples. CDR3: CASRKQGAGSGANVLTF. For the CDR3, the DNA is TGTGCCAGCAGGAAACAGGGCGCGGGATCTGGGGCCAACGTCCTGACTTTC. Filled out from reference TRBV7-2 and TRBJ2-6, the complete variable domain reads GAGVSQSPSNKVTEKGKDVELRCDPISGHTALYWYRQSLGQGLEFLIYFQGNSAPDKSGLPSDRFSAERTGGSVSTLTIQRTQQEDSAVYLCASRKQGAGSGANVLTFGAGSRLTVL.